This paragraph reports one TCR beta chain. Its target antigen remains unknown. No clone much larger than this one lies a single base away; base qualities are absent. The entry originates in a study of blood T cells in healthy people across ages (dated by TCRdb to the mid-2010s). Regarding the complete study: In model experiments, template switching captured roughly one uniquely barcoded TCR beta cDNA molecule for every two T cells. Age-related changes in TCR beta repertoire diversity were measured in the study by deep sequencing normalized with unique cDNA molecular identifiers. To avoid experimental bias, donors of different ages were randomly spread across the sequencing lanes. Using the same blood draw, the study looked at two additional independent replicas of 1 million unique cDNA reads for two donors, one aged 18 to 29 and the other aged 80 or older. Donors were grouped into four age groups: young (average 16 years), middle-aged (less than 40), aged (approximately 67) and long-lived (approximately 82).

The donors were roughly 40 Caucasian individuals from Russia, aged roughly 6 to 100 years, who were systemically healthy. Approximately 9.3 milliliters of peripheral blood were collected from each donor into EDTA-treated Vacutainer tubes. PBMCs were isolated by Ficoll-Paque density-gradient centrifugation, with at least 6 million obtained per sample. Trizol reagent was used to extract total RNA from PBMCs, with at least 6 micrograms per sample. For every donor, flow cytometry on a PBMC aliquot measured the percentage of naive CD45RAhigh/CD27high T cells. The study at large found these results: Bulk unsorted PBMC profiling prevented conclusive comparison of naive and antigen-experienced compartments. There was a strong correlation between observed TCR beta diversity and the percentage of naive T cells measured by flow cytometry. Compared with the aged group, the long-lived group had more naive CD4+ T cells, fewer expanded clones and increased TCR diversity, suggesting age selection. Because the CMV infection status of the donors was unknown, age-related changes in expanded clonotypes may potentially have been confounded. Observed TCR beta diversity per million T cells fell roughly linearly with age, and a significant reduction was already apparent by age around 39. Estimates of total diversity based on one million sequenced T cells were considered lower bounds and underestimates.

CDR3 length: 16 amino acids, cysteine to phenylalanine. Only the CDR3 portion is preserved as DNA: 48 bases, with reading frame beginning at the first base. The germline V gene (reference sequence) gives CDR1 as LNHNV and CDR2 as YYDKDF. V was cut back by 0 bases and J by 1 base, leaving a gap of 7 bases between them. Library construction relied on 5' RACE. Sequencing was carried out with an Illumina HiSeq 2500. A second roughly 6 to 12 cycle PCR used a sample-barcoded 5' primer and a J-beta primer mix. A template-switch 5' adaptor carrying 12 random nucleotides introduced a unique molecular identifier onto each TCR beta cDNA molecule. Each sample yielded at least 2.5 million CDR3-containing paired-end reads. First-strand cDNA synthesis was performed from all RNA using the Mint cDNA synthesis kit, with priming by a TRBC-specific oligonucleotide. All cDNA was treated with uracil-DNA glycosylase and then went through a first 18-cycle PCR with the universal primers M1SS and BC2_uni_R. As for the original processing: For normalization, 1 million high-quality reads were randomly selected from each sample, with every read carrying a distinct molecular identifier. Reads sharing molecular identifiers were discarded rather than binned into consensus sequences. CDR3 identification, clonotype clustering and error correction used MiTCR with a Q25 quality threshold and the strictest error-elimination algorithm. Lower-bound total TCR beta diversity was estimated with a nonparametric unseen species model using Euler transformation. Through fastp at Q25 and MiXCR, TCRdb rebuilt clones from the public reads, retaining in-frame beta chains. Rows are unified per CDR3 protein, each entry keeping the most common DNA and genes. The V and J calls here are based on TCRdb, not the publication. This sample is represented by under 2,000,000 distinct CDR3 sequences; around half of them were singletons. The leading ten clones occupy 2.1% of the sample.

The clonotype originates from a woman between 40 and 50 years old in good health. This chain joins TRBV15 to TRBJ2-6; the D gene is not confidently resolved. Input material: blood. The CDR3 is CATSRDVTSGANVLTF. The DNA is TGTGCCACCAGCAGAGATGTGACTTCTGGGGCCAACGTCCTGACTTTC.